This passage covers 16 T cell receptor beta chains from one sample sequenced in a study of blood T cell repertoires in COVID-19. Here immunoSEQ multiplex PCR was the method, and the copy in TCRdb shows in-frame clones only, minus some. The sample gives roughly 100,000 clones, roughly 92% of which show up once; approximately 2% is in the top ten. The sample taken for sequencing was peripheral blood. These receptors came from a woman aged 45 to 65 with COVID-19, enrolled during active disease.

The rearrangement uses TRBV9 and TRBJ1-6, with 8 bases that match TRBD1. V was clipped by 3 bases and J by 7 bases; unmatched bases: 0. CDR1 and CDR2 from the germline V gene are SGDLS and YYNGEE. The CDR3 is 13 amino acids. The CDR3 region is CASSAGGNSPLHF. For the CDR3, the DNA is TGTGCCAGCAGCGCAGGGGGCAATTCACCCCTCCACTTT.

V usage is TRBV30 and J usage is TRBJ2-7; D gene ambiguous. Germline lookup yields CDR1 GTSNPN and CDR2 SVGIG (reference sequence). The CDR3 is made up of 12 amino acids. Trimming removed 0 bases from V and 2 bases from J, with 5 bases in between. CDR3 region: CAWSVLTYEQYF. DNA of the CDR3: TGTGCCTGGAGTGTACTGACCTACGAGCAGTACTTC.

The CDR3 is CALEQGANTEAFF. As DNA, the CDR3 is TGTGCCTTGGAACAGGGGGCGAACACTGAAGCTTTCTTT. This chain links TRBV30 with TRBJ1-1; 9 bases are a match to TRBD1. Germline CDR1 reads GTSNPN; CDR2 reads SVGIG (reference sequence). V shed 7 bases, J shed 1 base, and the junction held 4 bases outside the gene matches. The CDR3 contains 13 residues.

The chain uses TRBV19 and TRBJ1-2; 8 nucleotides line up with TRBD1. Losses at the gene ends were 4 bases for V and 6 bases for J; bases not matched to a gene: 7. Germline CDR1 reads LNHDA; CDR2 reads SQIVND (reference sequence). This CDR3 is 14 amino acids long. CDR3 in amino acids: CASSNQGAFNGYTF. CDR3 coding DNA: TGTGCCAGTAGTAACCAGGGGGCATTCAATGGCTACACCTTC.

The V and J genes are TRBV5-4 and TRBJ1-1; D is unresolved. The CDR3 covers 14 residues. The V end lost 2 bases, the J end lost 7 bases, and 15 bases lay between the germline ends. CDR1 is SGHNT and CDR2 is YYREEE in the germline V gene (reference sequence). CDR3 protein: CASSFLDGDLEAFF. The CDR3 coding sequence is TGTGCCAGCAGCTTCTTGGACGGGGATCTTGAAGCTTTCTTT. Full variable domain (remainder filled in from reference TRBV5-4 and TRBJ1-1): ETGVTQSPTHLIKTRGQQVTLRCSSQSGHNTVSWYQQALGQGPQFIFQYYREEENGRGNFPPRFSGLQFPNYSSELNVNALELDDSALYLCASSFLDGDLEAFFGQGTRLTVV.

The CDR3 loop reads CASGLSTGTEAFF. In DNA form, the CDR3 reads TGTGCTAGTGGTTTGTCCACAGGGACTGAAGCTTTCTTT. The rearrangement links TRBV12-5 to TRBJ1-1, with D maybe TRBD1 (6 bases). V was cut by 2 bases and J by 5 bases, with 9 bases left in between. Germline CDR1 is LGHNT and CDR2 is FRNRAP. This CDR3 has 13 amino acids.

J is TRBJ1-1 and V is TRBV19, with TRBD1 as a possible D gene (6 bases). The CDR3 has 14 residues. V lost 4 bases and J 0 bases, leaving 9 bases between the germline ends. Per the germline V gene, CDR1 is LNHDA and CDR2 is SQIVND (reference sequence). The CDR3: CASSTGTLNTEAFF. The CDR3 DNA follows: TGTGCCAGTAGTACGGGGACACTGAACACTGAAGCTTTCTTT.

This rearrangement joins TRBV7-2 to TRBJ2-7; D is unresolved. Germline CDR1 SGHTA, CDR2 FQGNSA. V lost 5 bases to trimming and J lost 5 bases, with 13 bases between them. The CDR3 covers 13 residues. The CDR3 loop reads CASSPSGLDEQYF. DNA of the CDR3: TGTGCCAGCAGCCCTTCCGGCCTAGACGAGCAGTACTTC.

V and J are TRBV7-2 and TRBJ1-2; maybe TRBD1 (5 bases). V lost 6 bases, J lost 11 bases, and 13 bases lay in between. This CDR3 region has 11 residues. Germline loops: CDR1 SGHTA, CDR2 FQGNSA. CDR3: CASRNRQSYTF. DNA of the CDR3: TGTGCCAGCAGAAACAGACAGAGTTACACCTTC. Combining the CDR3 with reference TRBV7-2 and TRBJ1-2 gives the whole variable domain GAGVSQSPSNKVTEKGKDVELRCDPISGHTALYWYRQSLGQGLEFLIYFQGNSAPDKSGLPSDRFSAERTGGSVSTLTIQRTQQEDSAVYLCASRNRQSYTFGSGTRLTVV.

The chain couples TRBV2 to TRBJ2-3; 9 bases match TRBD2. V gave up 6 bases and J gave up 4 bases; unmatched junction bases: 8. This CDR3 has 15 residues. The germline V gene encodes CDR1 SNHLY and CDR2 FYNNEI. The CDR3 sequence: CASRSRGGASDTQYF. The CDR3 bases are TGTGCCAGCAGGTCGCGCGGGGGGGCATCAGATACGCAGTATTTT.

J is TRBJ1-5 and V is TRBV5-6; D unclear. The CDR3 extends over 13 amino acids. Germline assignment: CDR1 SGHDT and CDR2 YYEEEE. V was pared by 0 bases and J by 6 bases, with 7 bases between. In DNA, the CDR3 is TGTGCCAGCAGCTTGGCTCGGGGTCAGCCCCAGCATTTT. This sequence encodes CASSLARGQPQHF.

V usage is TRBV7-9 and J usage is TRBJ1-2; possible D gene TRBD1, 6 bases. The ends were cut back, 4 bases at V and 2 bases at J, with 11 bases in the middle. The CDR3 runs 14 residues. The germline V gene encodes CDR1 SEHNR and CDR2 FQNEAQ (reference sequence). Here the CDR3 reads CASSSLDRNYGYTF. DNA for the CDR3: TGTGCCAGCAGCTCCCTCGACAGGAACTATGGCTACACCTTC.

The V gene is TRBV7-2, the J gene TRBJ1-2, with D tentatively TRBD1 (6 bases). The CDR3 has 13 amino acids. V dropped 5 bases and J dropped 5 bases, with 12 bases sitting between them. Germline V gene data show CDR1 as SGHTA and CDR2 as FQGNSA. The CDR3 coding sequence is TGTGCCAGCAGCCTGGAGGGGGGGTATGGCTACACCTTC. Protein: CASSLEGGYGYTF.

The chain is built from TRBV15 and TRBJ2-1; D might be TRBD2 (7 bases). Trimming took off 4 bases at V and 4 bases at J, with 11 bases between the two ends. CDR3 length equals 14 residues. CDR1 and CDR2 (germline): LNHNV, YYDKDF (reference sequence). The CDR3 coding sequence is TGTGCCACCAGCATGCGGGGGCCTTACAATGAGCAGTTCTTC. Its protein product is CATSMRGPYNEQFF.

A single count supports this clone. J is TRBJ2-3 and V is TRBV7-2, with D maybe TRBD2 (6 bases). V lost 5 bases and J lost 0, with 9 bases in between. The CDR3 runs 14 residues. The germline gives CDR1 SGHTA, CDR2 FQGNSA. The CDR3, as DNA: TGTGCCAGCAGCATACTAGCTAGCACAGATACGCAGTATTTT. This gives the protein CASSILASTDTQYF.

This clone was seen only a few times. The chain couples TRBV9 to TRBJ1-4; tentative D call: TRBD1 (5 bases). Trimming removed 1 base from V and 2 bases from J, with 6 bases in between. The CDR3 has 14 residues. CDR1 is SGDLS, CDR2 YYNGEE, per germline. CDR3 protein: CASSVQGTNEKLFF. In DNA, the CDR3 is TGTGCCAGCAGCGTACAGGGTACTAATGAAAAACTGTTTTTT.